This TCR beta chain is drawn from a study of blood T cell repertoires in COVID-19. Study context: Both acute and convalescent COVID-19 samples were obtained from the United States, Italy and Spain.

Authors' data handling: How many nucleated cells were present was estimated from reference gene primer amplification. Profiled with immunoSEQ multiplex PCR; TCRdb holds only in-frame clones, not every one. V and J calls and clone size are those listed in that table; D and trimming were worked out from the DNA. The sample has around 150,000 clones; 70% to 90% are singletons. CDR1 is MNHEY and CDR2 is SMNVEV in the germline V gene (reference sequence). CDR3 length: 14 amino acids. Trimming cost V 5 bases and J 6 bases; bases outside gene matches: 3. The source is a man younger than 35 with acute or convalescent COVID-19. The genes are TRBV27 and TRBJ1-6, with 8 nucleotides matching TRBD1. Sequencing was carried out using peripheral blood. CDR3 nucleotides: TGTGCCAGCAGTGGACAGGGTGGTAATTCACCCCTCCACTTT. This codes for CASSGQGGNSPLHF.